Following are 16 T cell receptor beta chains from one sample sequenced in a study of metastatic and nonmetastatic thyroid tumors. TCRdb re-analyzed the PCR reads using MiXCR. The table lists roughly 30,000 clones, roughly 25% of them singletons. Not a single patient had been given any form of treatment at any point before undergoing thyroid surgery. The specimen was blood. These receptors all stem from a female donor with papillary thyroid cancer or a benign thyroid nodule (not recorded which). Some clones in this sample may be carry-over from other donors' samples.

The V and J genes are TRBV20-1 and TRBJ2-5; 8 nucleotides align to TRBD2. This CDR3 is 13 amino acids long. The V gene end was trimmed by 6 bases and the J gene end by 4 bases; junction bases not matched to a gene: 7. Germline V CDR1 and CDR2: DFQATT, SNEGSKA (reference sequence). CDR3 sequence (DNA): TGCAGTGCCTGTCCCAGCGGGAGAGAGACCCAGTACTTC. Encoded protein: CSACPSGRETQYF.

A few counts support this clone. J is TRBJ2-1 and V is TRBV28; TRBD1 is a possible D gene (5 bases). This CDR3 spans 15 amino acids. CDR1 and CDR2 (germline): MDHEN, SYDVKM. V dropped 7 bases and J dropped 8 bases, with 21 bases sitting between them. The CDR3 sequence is CASIPSWGAVHEQFF. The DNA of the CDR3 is TGTGCCAGCATTCCCTCGTGGGGCGCGGTTCATGAGCAGTTCTTC.

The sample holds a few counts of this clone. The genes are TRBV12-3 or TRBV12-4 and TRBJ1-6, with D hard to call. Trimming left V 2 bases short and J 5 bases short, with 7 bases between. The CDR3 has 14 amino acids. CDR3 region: CASSLRQDNSPLHF. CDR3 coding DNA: TGTGCCAGCAGTTTAAGGCAGGATAATTCACCCCTCCACTTT.

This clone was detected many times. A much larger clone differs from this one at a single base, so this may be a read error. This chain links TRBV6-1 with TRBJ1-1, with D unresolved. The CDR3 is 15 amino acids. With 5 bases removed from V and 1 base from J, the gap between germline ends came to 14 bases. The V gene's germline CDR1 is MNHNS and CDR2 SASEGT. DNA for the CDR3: TGTGCCAGCAGTTCGCCGGACTGGAGGAACACTGAAGCTTTCTTT. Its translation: CASSSPDWRNTEAFF.

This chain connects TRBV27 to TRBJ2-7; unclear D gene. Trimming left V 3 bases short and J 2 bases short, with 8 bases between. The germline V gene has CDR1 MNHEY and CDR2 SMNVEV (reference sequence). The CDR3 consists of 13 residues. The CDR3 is CASSFGPPYEQYF. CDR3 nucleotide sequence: TGTGCCAGCAGTTTCGGGCCTCCCTACGAGCAGTACTTC.

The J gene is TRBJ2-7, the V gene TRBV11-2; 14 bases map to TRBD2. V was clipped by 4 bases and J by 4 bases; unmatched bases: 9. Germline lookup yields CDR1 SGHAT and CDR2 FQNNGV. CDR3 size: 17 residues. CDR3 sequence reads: CASSSSGTSGGGYEQYF. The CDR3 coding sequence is TGTGCCAGCAGCTCCTCCGGGACTAGCGGGGGAGGATACGAGCAGTACTTC. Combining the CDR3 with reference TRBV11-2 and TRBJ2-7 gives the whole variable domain EAGVAQSPRYKIIEKRQSVAFWCNPISGHATLYWYQQILGQGPKLLIQFQNNGVVDDSQLPKDRFSAERLKGVDSTLKIQPAKLEDSAVYLCASSSSGTSGGGYEQYFGPGTRLTVT.

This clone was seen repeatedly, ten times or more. Here the CDR3 reads CASSYSKGRDAANTGELFF. In DNA form, the CDR3 reads TGTGCCAGCAGTTACTCGAAAGGACGGGACGCAGCGAACACCGGGGAGCTGTTTTTT. V gene TRBV6-2 or TRBV6-3 combines with J gene TRBJ2-2, with D tentatively TRBD1 or TRBD2 (5 bases each). Germline V gene data show CDR1 as MNHEY and CDR2 as SVGEGT. V was shortened by 0 bases and J by 0 bases, with 17 bases between the two germline ends. The CDR3 spans 19 residues.

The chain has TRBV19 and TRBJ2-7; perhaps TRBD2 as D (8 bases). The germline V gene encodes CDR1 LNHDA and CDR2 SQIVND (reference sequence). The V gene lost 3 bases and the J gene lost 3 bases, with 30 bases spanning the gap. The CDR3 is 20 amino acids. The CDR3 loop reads CASSMTSVWAKQGGLYEQYF. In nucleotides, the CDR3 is TGTGCCAGTAGTATGACTAGCGTCTGGGCAAAACAAGGGGGCCTCTACGAGCAGTACTTC.

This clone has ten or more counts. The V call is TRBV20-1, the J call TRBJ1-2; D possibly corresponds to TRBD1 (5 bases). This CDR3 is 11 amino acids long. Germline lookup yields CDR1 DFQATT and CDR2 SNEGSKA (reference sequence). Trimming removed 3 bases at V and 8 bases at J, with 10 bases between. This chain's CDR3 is CSASAGNGYTF. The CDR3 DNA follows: TGCAGTGCTAGCGCAGGGAACGGCTACACCTTC.

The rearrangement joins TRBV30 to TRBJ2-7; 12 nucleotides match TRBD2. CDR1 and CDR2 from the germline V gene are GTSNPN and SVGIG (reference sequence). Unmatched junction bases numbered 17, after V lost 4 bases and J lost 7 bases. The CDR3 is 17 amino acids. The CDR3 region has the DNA TGTGCCTGGAAGCCGTACGGGGCTAGCGGGGGGGCTGGAGAGCAGTACTTC. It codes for CAWKPYGASGGAGEQYF.

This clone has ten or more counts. CDR3 DNA sequence: TGTGCCAGCAGTAGACAGTGGGAGACCCAGTACTTC. It encodes CASSRQWETQYF. This chain connects TRBV6-1 to TRBJ2-5; a possible D gene is TRBD1 (5 bases). The V gene lost 5 bases and the J gene lost 5 bases, with 9 bases spanning the gap. Germline assignment: CDR1 MNHNS and CDR2 SASEGT. The CDR3 totals 12 residues.

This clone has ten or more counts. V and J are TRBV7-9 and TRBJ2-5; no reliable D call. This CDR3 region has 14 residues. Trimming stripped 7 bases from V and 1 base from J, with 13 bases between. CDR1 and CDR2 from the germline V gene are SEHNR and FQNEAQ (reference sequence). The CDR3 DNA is TGTGCCAGCATCCAAAGTGGCATCCAAGAGACCCAGTACTTC. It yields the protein CASIQSGIQETQYF. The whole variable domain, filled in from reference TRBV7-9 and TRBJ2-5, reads DTGVSQNPRHKITKRGQNVTFRCDPISEHNRLYWYRQTLGQGPEFLTYFQNEAQLEKSRLLSDRFSAERPKGSFSTLEIQRTEQGDSAMYLCASIQSGIQETQYFGPGTRLLVL.

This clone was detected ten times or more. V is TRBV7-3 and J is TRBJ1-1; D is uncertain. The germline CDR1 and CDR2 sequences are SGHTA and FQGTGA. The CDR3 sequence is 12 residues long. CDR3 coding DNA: TGTCCCCCGGGCGGATTGAACACTGAAGCTTTCTTT. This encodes CPPGGLNTEAFF.

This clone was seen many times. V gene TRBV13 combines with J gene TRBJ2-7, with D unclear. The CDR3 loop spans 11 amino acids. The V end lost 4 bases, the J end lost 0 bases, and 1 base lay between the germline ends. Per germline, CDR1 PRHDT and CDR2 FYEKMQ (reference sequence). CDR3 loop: CASSSSYEQYF. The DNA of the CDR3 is TGTGCCAGCAGCTCCTCCTACGAGCAGTACTTC.

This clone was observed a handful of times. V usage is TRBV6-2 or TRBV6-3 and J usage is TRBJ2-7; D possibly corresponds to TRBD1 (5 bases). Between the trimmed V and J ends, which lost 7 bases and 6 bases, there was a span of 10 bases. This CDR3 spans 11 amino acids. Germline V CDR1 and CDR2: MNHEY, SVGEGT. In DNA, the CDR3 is TGTGCCAGCAAGACAGTTGGCGAGCAGTACTTC. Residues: CASKTVGEQYF.

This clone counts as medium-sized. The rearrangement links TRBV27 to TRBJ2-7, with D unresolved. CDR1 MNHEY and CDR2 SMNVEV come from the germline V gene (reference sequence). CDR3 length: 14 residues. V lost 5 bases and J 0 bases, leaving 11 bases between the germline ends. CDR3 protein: CASSHLTGSYEQYF. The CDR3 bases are TGTGCCAGCAGTCATCTGACTGGCTCCTACGAGCAGTACTTC.